This is a list of T cell receptor beta chains from one sample in a study of radiation and T cells in renal cell carcinoma. The method was immunoSEQ multiplex PCR; TCRdb's version includes in-frame clones alone and lacks a portion of them. Of 150,000 or so clones listed, about 87% are singletons. The input for sequencing was blood, taken from a patient whose treatment included radiotherapy and nephrectomy. These receptors were collected from a woman aged 45-59 years with renal cell carcinoma. CDR3s include the opening cysteine and the closing phenylalanine or tryptophan. A D gene is named only where the DNA matches it firmly. Clone size is stated in some rows and not others, as once, few, many or a class when expanded.

- TRBJ1-6 TRBV18 - TGTGCCAGCTCACCTCGGGGAGAGTATAATTCACCCCTCCACTTT CASSPRGEYNSPLHF
- TRBJ2-3 TRBV19 TRBD2 TGTGCCAGTAAGAAAGGACTAGCTACAGATACGCAGTATTTT CASKKGLATDTQYF
- TRBJ2-5 TRBV9 TRBD2 TGTGCCAGCAGCCCCGTAGCGGGGGCCCAAGAGACCCAGTACTTC CASSPVAGAQETQYF
- TRBJ2-1 TRBV11-2 TRBD2 TGTGCCAGCAGCTTTGACCGGGGGGTTGATGAGCAGTTCTTC CASSFDRGVDEQFF
- TRBJ2-3 TRBV18 TRBD1 TGTGCCAGCTCACAAGACAGGGGAGGACCGTCCTCAGATACGCAGTATTTT CASSQDRGGPSSDTQYF
- TRBJ2-5 TRBV7-2 TRBD2 TGTGCCAGCAGCGCTCCCCTAGCGGGGGCCGCAGAGACCCAGTACTTC CASSAPLAGAAETQYF
- TRBJ1-2 TRBV29-1 TRBD1 TGCAGCGTTGTTCAAGGCAGGGGGCGGACAAACTATGGCTACACCTTC CSVVQGRGRTNYGYTF
- TRBJ2-7 TRBV6-6 TRBD1 TGTGCCAGCAGTTACCCGGGACAGGGAACCTACGAGCAGTACTTC CASSYPGQGTYEQYF
- TRBJ2-7 TRBV27 TRBD1 TGTGCCAGCAGTTTACGGTGGACAGGCGAGCAGTACTTC CASSLRWTGEQYF
- TRBJ1-1 TRBV7-3 TRBD1 TGTGCCAGCAGCTTATATCCAGGGGGGGTCCTCACTGAAGCTTTCTTT CASSLYPGGVLTEAFF
- TRBJ1-1 TRBV7-2 TRBD1 TGTGCCAGCACCCTCACAGGGGGCAGAGGCACTGAAGCTTTCTTT CASTLTGGRGTEAFF
- TRBJ2-2 TRBV6-1 TRBD1 TGTGCCAGCAGTGAAAGCCTAGGACAGGGCTACGGGGAGCTGTTTTTT CASSESLGQGYGELFF
- TRBJ1-4 TRBV29-1 - TGCAGCGTTGAATCGTGGGGCCAGGGACTGTTTTTT CSVESWGQGLFF
- TRBJ1-5 TRBV9 - TGTGCCAGCAGCCCCGGCCCCGGTGATGGGATGCCCCAGCATTTT CASSPGPGDGMPQHF
- TRBJ2-5 TRBV9 - TGTGCCAGCAGCCCTCCCTACTTGGGGGAGACCCAGTACTTC CASSPPYLGETQYF
- TRBJ1-3 TRBV4-1 - TGCGCCAGCAGCCAAGATCGGGATTTCACCATATATTTT CASSQDRDFTIYF
- TRBJ1-2 TRBV4-3 TRBD1 TGCGCCAGCAGCCGCACCGGGACAGGGCATTCGGGCTATGGCTACACCTTC CASSRTGTGHSGYGYTF
- TRBJ2-5 TRBV7-9 - TGTGCCAGCAGCCAGACGGTAGCCCTCGGAGAGACCCAGTACTTC CASSQTVALGETQYF
- TRBJ1-4 TRBV19 - TGTGCCAGTAGTATTTCGCCAACGCTCTATGAAAAACTGTTTTTT CASSISPTLYEKLFF
- TRBJ1-1 TRBV7-2 - TGTGCCAGCAGCCCTCAGGTGAACACTGAAGCTTTCTTT CASSPQVNTEAFF
- TRBJ2-1 TRBV4-2 - TGTGCCAGCAGCCAAGATCGGACCTACAATGAGCAGTTCTTC CASSQDRTYNEQFF
- TRBJ1-2 TRBV7-6 TRBD1 TGTGCCAGCAGCCCGGGACAGGGCCATGGCTACACCTTC CASSPGQGHGYTF
- TRBJ2-5 TRBV6-6 TRBD1 TGTGCCAGCAGGTCACAGGGGGCGGGAGAGACCCAGTACTTC CASRSQGAGETQYF
- TRBJ1-5 TRBV21-1 - TGTGCCAGCAGCAAAGAGAAGGGGGATCAGCCCCAGCATTTT CASSKEKGDQPQHF
- TRBJ1-5 TRBV6-5 TRBD1 TGTGCCAGCACTCCTACAGGGGGCGGTCAGCCCCAGCATTTT CASTPTGGGQPQHF
- TRBJ1-6 TRBV7-3 - TGTGCCAGCAGGGGCCAAACGGGCAATTCACCCCTCCACTTT CASRGQTGNSPLHF
few TRBJ1-5 TRBV2 - TGTGCCAGCAGTGAAGTAGTGATGCCGGTTGGACCCCAGCATTTT CASSEVVMPVGPQHF
- TRBJ1-4 TRBV9 - TGTGCCAGCAGCGTAGGGCAATTTGAGGAAAAACTGTTTTTT CASSVGQFEEKLFF
- TRBJ2-5 TRBV4-1 - TGCGCCAGCAGCCAAGATGGCACAGGGCGCCAAGAGACCCAGTACTTC CASSQDGTGRQETQYF
- TRBJ2-7 TRBV7-9 - TGTGCCAGCAGCTTAGATGGCAGCCACTCCTACGAGCAGTACTTC CASSLDGSHSYEQYF
few TRBJ1-2 TRBV6-6 - TGTGCCAGCACACATGTTTTTGGCGGCTACACCTTC CASTHVFGGYTF
- TRBJ2-1 TRBV7-2 TRBD2 TGTGCCAGCAGGAGTCCGGGGGGGCTAGCGGAATACAATGAGCAGTTCTTC CASRSPGGLAEYNEQFF
- TRBJ1-5 TRBV6-5 TRBD1 TGTGCCAGCAGTTCCGGGACAGGGGCGAATCAGCCCCAGCATTTT CASSSGTGANQPQHF
- TRBJ1-1 TRBV5-5 - TGTGCCAGCAGCCCCCTTAGGTTGGGGGGGGTAATCACTGAAGCTTTCTTT CASSPLRLGGVITEAFF
- TRBJ1-2 TRBV11-1 - TGTGCCAGCAGCCCAGGGACGGCAAGGGCCTATGGCTACACCTTC CASSPGTARAYGYTF